These 12 T cell receptor beta chains were sequenced from one sample in a study of blood T cells in healthy people across ages. Primed by a sample-barcoded 5' primer and a J-beta primer mix, a second PCR proceeded for about 6 to 11 cycles. TCRdb reanalysed the 5' RACE reads using MiXCR and keeps one entry per CDR3 protein. This table has some 1.4 million distinct CDR3 sequences, 42% appearing once. Sequences were obtained from blood. The receptor source for this set is a woman aged 18-35 years in good health.

This clonotype was counted between two and nine times. The chain has TRBV7-2 and TRBJ2-2; D call uncertain. The CDR3 consists of 12 residues. The V end lost 5 bases, the J end lost 9 bases, and 10 bases lay between the germline ends. Germline CDR1 reads SGHTA; CDR2 reads FQGNSA. The CDR3 spells CASSPTSRELFF. CDR3 coding DNA: TGTGCCAGCAGCCCCACTTCCCGGGAGCTGTTTTTT.

The chain uses TRBV30 and TRBJ1-2; TRBD1 matches 8 bases. Unmatched junction bases numbered 8, after V lost 3 bases and J lost 8 bases. CDR3 length: 13 amino acids. Germline CDR1 is GTSNPN and CDR2 is SVGIG (reference sequence). The CDR3 DNA reads as TGTGCCTGGAGCCACAGGGGGGGGCTAGGCTACACCTTC. This gives the protein CAWSHRGGLGYTF.

The V and J genes are TRBV6-1 and TRBJ2-2; D is possibly TRBD2 (5 bases). The CDR3 runs to 15 residues. CDR1 and CDR2 from the germline V gene are MNHNS and SASEGT. V was clipped by 0 bases and J by 6 bases, with 11 bases between them. CDR3 amino acids: CASSEAVTGAGELFF. The DNA for the CDR3 is TGTGCCAGCAGTGAAGCCGTGACCGGGGCCGGGGAGCTGTTTTTT.

This clonotype was observed a handful of times. The chain uses TRBV7-6 and TRBJ2-3; the D is unclear. Trimming removed 3 bases at V and 6 bases at J, with 13 bases between. The CDR3 length is 14 residues. Germline V gene sequence: CDR1 SGHVS, CDR2 FNYEAQ. Here the CDR3 DNA reads TGTGCCAGCAGCTTGCATTATGCTGGTGATACGCAGTATTTT. Translated, it gives CASSLHYAGDTQYF. Supplemented by reference TRBV7-6 and TRBJ2-3, the full variable domain reads GAGVSQSPRYKVTKRGQDVALRCDPISGHVSLYWYRQALGQGPEFLTYFNYEAQQDKSGLPNDRFSAERPEGSISTLTIQRTEQRDSAMYRCASSLHYAGDTQYFGPGTRLTVL.

The rearrangement links TRBV4-2 to TRBJ2-5; TRBD2 might be the D (6 bases). The CDR3 is made up of 16 amino acids. Germline CDR1 reads LGHNA; CDR2 reads YNFKEQ. Trimming left V 0 bases short and J 11 bases short, with 22 bases between. As DNA, the CDR3 is TGTGCCAGCAGCCAAGAATCCAGCGGGTCCTACAATGAGCAGTACTTC. Translation gives CASSQESSGSYNEQYF.

This clonotype was detected once. V and J are TRBV20-1 and TRBJ2-3; 13 bases match TRBD2. Trimming at V came to 1 base and at J to 5 bases, leaving 15 bases not matched to a gene. This CDR3 has 19 amino acids. The germline V gene encodes CDR1 DFQATT and CDR2 SNEGSKA (reference sequence). CDR3 DNA sequence: TGCAGTGCTAGAGCAACTAGCGGGAGGGGAGAGGGAGAGGGAGATACGCAGTATTTT. It is translated as CSARATSGRGEGEGDTQYF.

Ten or more counts support this clonotype. The chain joins TRBV20-1 to TRBJ2-3, with 9 bases aligning to TRBD2. There are 12 residues in the CDR3. CDR1 and CDR2 (germline): DFQATT, SNEGSKA (reference sequence). V trimming: 6 bases; J trimming: 7 bases; junction bases outside the gene matches: 5. The DNA for the CDR3 is TGCAGTGCCGGGACTAGCTCCAATACGCAGTATTTT. It translates to CSAGTSSNTQYF.

This clonotype was counted between two and nine times. This rearrangement joins TRBV28 to TRBJ1-2, with D possibly being TRBD1 (6 bases). This CDR3 comprises 13 residues. Germline CDR1 is MDHEN and CDR2 is SYDVKM. The V gene lost 8 bases and the J gene lost 7 bases, with 17 bases spanning the gap. DNA for the CDR3: TGTGCCAGCTATGGGGGGGCTTCAGGTGGCTACACCTTC. Protein: CASYGGASGGYTF.

V gene TRBV24-1 combines with J gene TRBJ1-1; D unclear. Per the germline V gene, CDR1 is KGHDR and CDR2 is SFDVKD. V was cut by 9 bases and J by 1 base, with 5 bases left in between. The CDR3 loop spans 11 amino acids. CDR3 loop: CATAGNTEAFF. The CDR3 coding sequence is TGTGCCACCGCAGGGAACACTGAAGCTTTCTTT.

This chain connects TRBV7-2 to TRBJ2-7; 13 nucleotides agree with TRBD2. J lost 2 bases, V lost 1 base, and 5 bases had no gene match. Germline V lookup: CDR1 SGHTA, CDR2 FQGNSA. This CDR3 comprises 17 residues. This CDR3 is CASSLGTSGSYPYEQYF. The DNA for the CDR3 is TGTGCCAGCAGCTTAGGGACTAGCGGGAGTTACCCCTACGAGCAGTACTTC.

Here the CDR3 DNA reads TGTGCCAGCGTCTTCACTAGCGTAGGTAGCGATGAGCAGTTCTTC. It specifies CASVFTSVGSDEQFF. The chain combines TRBV2 with TRBJ2-1; TRBD2 agrees at 7 bases. This CDR3 spans 15 amino acids. Looked up from germline, CDR1 is SNHLY and CDR2 is FYNNEI. Germline trimming cut 8 bases from V and 8 bases from J; bases unmatched to any gene: 15.

The chain has TRBV28 and TRBJ2-5, with D unresolved. The germline gives CDR1 MDHEN, CDR2 SYDVKM. Trimming took 3 bases from V and 4 from J, leaving 9 bases between them. CDR3 length: 13 amino acids. DNA of the CDR3: TGTGCCAGCAGTTTTTACTCTCCAGAGACCCAGTACTTC. Translating it yields CASSFYSPETQYF.